This TCR beta chain was documented in a study of shared clonotypes between healthy human individuals. Trimming at V came to 2 bases and at J to 8 bases, leaving 13 bases not matched to a gene. CDR1 SGHTA and CDR2 FQGNSA come from the germline V gene. CDR3 length: 17 amino acids. The data were produced by immunoSEQ multiplex PCR, yet TCRdb's version contains in-frame clones alone and is incomplete. Of a few million clones in the sample, approximately 92% were seen once. Note on this clone: Its antigen remains unknown.

Study conclusions and caveats: Clonotypes that were shared across a handful of donors made up approximately 5% of naive CD4 clonotypes.

The study enrolled healthy HIV-negative adults without recent acute infections or vaccinations as donors. The TCR originated in a man between 18 and 29 years old in good health. Input material: naive CD4+ T cells sorted from blood. Subset: CD45RA+ positively selected. The J gene is TRBJ2-1, the V gene TRBV7-2, with 9 bases fitting TRBD2. DNA of the CDR3: TGTGCCAGCAGCTTAATCTTCCCGCGGGAGGGGGGGGATGAGCAGTTCTTC. Translating gives CASSLIFPREGGDEQFF.